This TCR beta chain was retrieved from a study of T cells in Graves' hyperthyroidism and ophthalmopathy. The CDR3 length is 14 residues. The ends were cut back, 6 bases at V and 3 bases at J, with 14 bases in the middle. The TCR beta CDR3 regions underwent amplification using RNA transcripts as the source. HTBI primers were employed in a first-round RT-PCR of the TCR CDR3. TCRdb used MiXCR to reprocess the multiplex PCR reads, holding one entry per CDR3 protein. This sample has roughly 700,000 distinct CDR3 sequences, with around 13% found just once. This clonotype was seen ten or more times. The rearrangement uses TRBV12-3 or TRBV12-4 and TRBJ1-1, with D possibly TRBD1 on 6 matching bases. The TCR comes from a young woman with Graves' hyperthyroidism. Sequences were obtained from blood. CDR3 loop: CASSQGGFYTEAFF. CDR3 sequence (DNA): TGTGCCAGCAGCCAAGGGGGGTTTTACACTGAAGCTTTCTTT.